These 9 T cell receptor beta chains originate from one sample sequenced in a study of T-cell reconstitution after alpha-beta-depleted transplantation in children. During its preparation, the TCRbeta library received unique molecular identifiers. In TCRdb, the PCR reads were re-called with MiXCR into one record per CDR3 protein. Altogether 450,000 to 600,000 distinct CDR3 sequences are present, 10% to 15% being singletons, with the ten largest covering roughly 2.3%. Sequencing was performed on PBMCs, mostly from graft donor cells, taken 360 days after TCRalphabeta/CD19-depleted stem cell transplant. The receptors stem from a male patient between 5 and 17 years old who had a stem cell transplant for acute myeloid leukemia, so the T cells may come from the graft donor.

The chain carries TRBV7-2 and TRBJ2-5, with D tentatively TRBD2 (6 bases). CDR1 and CDR2 (germline): SGHTA, FQGNSA. V dropped 4 bases and J dropped 4 bases, with 13 bases sitting between them. The CDR3 covers 14 residues. The CDR3 DNA reads TGTGCCAGCAGCTCCCTAGCGTTGCGAGAGACCCAGTACTTC. As protein: CASSSLALRETQYF.

This chain's CDR3 is CATSRGLAGGEQYF. The CDR3 DNA is TGTGCCACCAGCAGAGGCCTAGCGGGAGGCGAGCAGTACTTC. This sequence joins TRBV15 and TRBJ2-7, with 11 bases that match TRBD2. Trimming took 1 base from V and 6 from J; bases not matched to a gene: 2. Germline CDR1 reads LNHNV; CDR2 reads YYDKDF (reference sequence). The CDR3 loop spans 14 amino acids.

This clonotype was counted only a few times. This chain links TRBV6-5 with TRBJ2-4, with 9 bases aligning to TRBD1. The CDR3 contains 17 residues. Germline trimming cut 0 bases from V and 10 bases from J; bases unmatched to any gene: 13. The germline V gene has CDR1 MNHEY and CDR2 SVGAGI. This chain's CDR3 is CASSYSVPGQGRPIQYF. In DNA form, the CDR3 reads TGTGCCAGCAGTTACTCCGTCCCGGGACAGGGTCGACCTATTCAGTACTTC.

This chain links TRBV7-3 with TRBJ2-1; 7 bases line up with TRBD2. In germline, CDR1 is SGHTA, CDR2 FQGTGA. Germline trimming cut 7 bases from V and 8 bases from J; bases unmatched to any gene: 14. The length of the CDR3 is 15 residues. For the CDR3, the DNA is TGTGCCAGCAACAAAAACGGACTAGAGGGCGATGAGCAGTTCTTC. This encodes CASNKNGLEGDEQFF. The complete variable domain, with remaining parts taken from reference TRBV7-3 and TRBJ2-1, reads GAGVSQTPSNKVTEKGKYVELRCDPISGHTALYWYRQSLGQGPEFLIYFQGTGAADDSGLPNDRFFAVRPEGSVSTLKIQRTERGDSAVYLCASNKNGLEGDEQFFGPGTRLTVL.

This clonotype was seen repeatedly, ten times or more. V gene TRBV29-1 combines with J gene TRBJ2-5; D unclear. Trimming stripped 6 bases from V and 5 bases from J, with 16 bases between. Germline V gene lookup returns CDR1 SQVTM and CDR2 ANQGSEA. This CDR3 is 13 amino acids long. Written as DNA, the CDR3 is TGCAGCGTCGCAGACTCTCCCCTGGAGACCCAGTACTTC. It is translated as CSVADSPLETQYF.

The chain has TRBV20-1 and TRBJ2-5, with a weak D call TRBD2 (5 bases). Germline loops: CDR1 DFQATT, CDR2 SNEGSKA (reference sequence). Trimming left V 6 bases short and J 6 bases short, with 8 bases between. This CDR3 has 10 residues. The CDR3 reads CSAEEKTQYF. CDR3 DNA sequence: TGCAGTGCGGAGGAGAAGACCCAGTACTTC.

This clonotype has only a few counts. The chain recombines TRBV15 with TRBJ2-1; D might be TRBD1 or TRBD2, each matching 6 bases. The length of the CDR3 is 15 residues. Trimming shortened V by 1 base and J by 7 bases, and 14 bases separated the two germline ends. Per germline, CDR1 LNHNV and CDR2 YYDKDF (reference sequence). The CDR3 region has the DNA TGTGCCACCAGCAGAGTAGGGCAGGGGAGGAATGAGCAGTTCTTC. Amino acids: CATSRVGQGRNEQFF.

This clonotype has more than one count but fewer than ten. This chain uses TRBV28 with TRBJ2-7; 7 nucleotides line up with TRBD2. CDR3 length equals 12 residues. CDR1 MDHEN and CDR2 SYDVKM come from the germline V gene. The junction had 3 bases not matched to a gene; V was cut back by 6 bases and J by 4 bases. CDR3 in amino acids: CASRGEGYEQYF. Written as DNA, the CDR3 is TGTGCCAGCAGAGGGGAGGGTTACGAGCAGTACTTC.

V and J are TRBV4-3 and TRBJ2-2; perhaps TRBD1 as D (6 bases). There are 18 residues in the CDR3. V was shortened by 0 bases and J by 6 bases, with 20 bases between the two germline ends. Germline values: CDR1 LGHNA, CDR2 YSLEER. The DNA for the CDR3 is TGCGCCAGCAGCCAAGATTTAATCCGGACAGCGACTTCCGGGGAGCTGTTTTTT. As protein: CASSQDLIRTATSGELFF.